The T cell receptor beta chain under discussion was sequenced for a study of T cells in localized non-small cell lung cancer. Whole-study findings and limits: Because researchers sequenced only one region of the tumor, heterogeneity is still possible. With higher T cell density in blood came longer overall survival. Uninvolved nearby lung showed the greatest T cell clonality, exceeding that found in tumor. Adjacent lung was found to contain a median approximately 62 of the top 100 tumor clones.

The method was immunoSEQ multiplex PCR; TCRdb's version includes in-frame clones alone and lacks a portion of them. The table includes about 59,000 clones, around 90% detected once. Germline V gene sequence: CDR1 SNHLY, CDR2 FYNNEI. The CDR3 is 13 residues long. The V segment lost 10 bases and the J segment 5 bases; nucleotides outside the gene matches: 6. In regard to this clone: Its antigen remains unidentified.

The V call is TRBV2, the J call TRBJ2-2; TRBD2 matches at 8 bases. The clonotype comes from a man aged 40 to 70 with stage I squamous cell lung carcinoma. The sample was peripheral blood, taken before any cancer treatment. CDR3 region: CAIGQRETGELFF. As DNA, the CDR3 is TGTGCCATCGGACAGCGGGAGACCGGGGAGCTGTTTTTT.